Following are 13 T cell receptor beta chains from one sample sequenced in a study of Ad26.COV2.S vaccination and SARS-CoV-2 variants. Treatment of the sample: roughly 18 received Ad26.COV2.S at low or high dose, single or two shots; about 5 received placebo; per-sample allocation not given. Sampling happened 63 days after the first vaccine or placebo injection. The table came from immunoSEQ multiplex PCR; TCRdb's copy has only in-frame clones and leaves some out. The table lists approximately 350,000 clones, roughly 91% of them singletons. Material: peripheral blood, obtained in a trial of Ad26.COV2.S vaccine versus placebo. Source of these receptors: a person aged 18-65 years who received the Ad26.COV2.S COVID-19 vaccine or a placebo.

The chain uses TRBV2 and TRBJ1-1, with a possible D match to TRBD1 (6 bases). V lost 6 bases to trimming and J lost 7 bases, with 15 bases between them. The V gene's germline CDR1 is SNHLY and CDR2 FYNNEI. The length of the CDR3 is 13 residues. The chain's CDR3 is CASSRGARLEAFF. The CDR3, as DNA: TGTGCCAGCAGCCGGGGGGCCAGACTTGAAGCTTTCTTT.

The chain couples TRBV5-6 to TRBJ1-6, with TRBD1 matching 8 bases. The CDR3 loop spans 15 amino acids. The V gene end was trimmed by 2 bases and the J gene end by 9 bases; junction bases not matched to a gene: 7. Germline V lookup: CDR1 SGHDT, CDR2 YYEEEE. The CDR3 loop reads CASSFRQGAVSPLHF. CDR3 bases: TGTGCCAGCAGCTTCCGGCAGGGGGCAGTTTCACCCCTCCACTTT.

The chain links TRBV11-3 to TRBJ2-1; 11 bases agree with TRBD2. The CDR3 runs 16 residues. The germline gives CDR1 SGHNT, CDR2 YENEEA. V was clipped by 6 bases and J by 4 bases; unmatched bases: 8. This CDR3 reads CASSSSGGQSYNEQFF. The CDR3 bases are TGTGCCAGCAGTTCTAGCGGGGGGCAGAGTTACAATGAGCAGTTCTTC.

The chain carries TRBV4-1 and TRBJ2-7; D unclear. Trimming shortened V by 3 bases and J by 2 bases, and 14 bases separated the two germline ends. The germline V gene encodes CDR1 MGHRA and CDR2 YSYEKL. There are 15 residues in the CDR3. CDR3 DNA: TGCGCCAGCAGCCACGGGTCGGACGGAACCTACGAGCAGTACTTC. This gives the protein CASSHGSDGTYEQYF.

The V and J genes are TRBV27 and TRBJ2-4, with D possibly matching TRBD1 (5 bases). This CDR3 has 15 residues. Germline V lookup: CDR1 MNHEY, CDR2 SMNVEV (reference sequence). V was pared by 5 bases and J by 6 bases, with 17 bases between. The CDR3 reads CASSKDTFSGNIQYF. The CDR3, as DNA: TGTGCCAGCAGTAAGGACACCTTCTCGGGAAACATTCAGTACTTC.

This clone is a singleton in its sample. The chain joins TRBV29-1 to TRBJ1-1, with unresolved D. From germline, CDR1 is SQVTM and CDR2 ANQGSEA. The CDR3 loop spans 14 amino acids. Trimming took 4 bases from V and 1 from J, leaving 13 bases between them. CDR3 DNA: TGCAGCGTTGGACTGATACGGACGAACACTGAAGCTTTCTTT. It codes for CSVGLIRTNTEAFF.

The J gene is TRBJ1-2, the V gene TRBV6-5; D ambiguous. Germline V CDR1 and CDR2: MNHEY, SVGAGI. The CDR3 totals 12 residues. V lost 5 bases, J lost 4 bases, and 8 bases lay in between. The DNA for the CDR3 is TGTGCCAGCAGTCCTCGAGGCTATGGCTACACCTTC. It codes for CASSPRGYGYTF.

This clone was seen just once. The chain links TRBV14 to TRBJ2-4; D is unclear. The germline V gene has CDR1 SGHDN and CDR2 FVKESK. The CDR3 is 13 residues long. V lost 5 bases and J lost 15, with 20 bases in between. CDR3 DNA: TGTGCCAGCAGCGAAACCAGGCTGGGCAAAGGGTACTTC. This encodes CASSETRLGKGYF. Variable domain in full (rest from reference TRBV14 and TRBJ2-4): EAGVTQFPSHSVIEKGQTVTLRCDPISGHDNLYWYRRVMGKEIKFLLHFVKESKQDESGMPNNRFLAERTGGTYSTLKVQPAELEDSGVYFCASSETRLGKGYFGAGTRLSVL.

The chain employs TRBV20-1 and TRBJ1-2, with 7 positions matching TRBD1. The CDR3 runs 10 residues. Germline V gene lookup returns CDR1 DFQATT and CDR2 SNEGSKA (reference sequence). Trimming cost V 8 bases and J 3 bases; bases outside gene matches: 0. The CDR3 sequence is CSTGDYGYTF. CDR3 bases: TGCAGTACAGGGGACTATGGCTACACCTTC.

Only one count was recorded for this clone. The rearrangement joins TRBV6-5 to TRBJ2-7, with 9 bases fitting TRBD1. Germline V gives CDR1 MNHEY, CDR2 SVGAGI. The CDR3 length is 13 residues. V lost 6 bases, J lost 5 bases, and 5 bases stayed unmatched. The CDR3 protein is CASRLGQGDEQYF. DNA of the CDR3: TGTGCCAGCAGGTTGGGACAGGGAGACGAGCAGTACTTC.

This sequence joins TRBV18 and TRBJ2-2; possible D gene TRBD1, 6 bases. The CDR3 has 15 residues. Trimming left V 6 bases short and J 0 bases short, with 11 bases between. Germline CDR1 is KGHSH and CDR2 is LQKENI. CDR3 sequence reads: CASSYRAANTGELFF. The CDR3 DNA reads TGTGCCAGCTCGTACAGGGCCGCGAACACCGGGGAGCTGTTTTTT. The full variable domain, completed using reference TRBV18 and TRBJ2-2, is NAGVMQNPRHLVRRRGQEARLRCSPMKGHSHVYWYRQLPEEGLKFMVYLQKENIIDESGMPKERFSAEFPKEGPSILRIQQVVRGDSAAYFCASSYRAANTGELFFGEGSRLTVL.

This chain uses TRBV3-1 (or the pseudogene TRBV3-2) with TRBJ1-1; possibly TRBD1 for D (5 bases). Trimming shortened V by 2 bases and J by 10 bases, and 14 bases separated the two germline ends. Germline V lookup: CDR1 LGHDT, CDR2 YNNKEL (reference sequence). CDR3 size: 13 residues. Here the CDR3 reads CASSQWDSLGAFF. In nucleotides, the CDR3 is TGTGCCAGCAGCCAATGGGACTCACTAGGAGCTTTCTTT.

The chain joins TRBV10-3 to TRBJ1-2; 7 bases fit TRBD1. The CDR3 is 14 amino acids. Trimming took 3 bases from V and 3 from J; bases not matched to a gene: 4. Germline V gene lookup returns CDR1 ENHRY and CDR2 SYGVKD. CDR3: CAISDFRGDYGYTF. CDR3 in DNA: TGTGCCATCAGTGACTTCAGGGGGGACTATGGCTACACCTTC.